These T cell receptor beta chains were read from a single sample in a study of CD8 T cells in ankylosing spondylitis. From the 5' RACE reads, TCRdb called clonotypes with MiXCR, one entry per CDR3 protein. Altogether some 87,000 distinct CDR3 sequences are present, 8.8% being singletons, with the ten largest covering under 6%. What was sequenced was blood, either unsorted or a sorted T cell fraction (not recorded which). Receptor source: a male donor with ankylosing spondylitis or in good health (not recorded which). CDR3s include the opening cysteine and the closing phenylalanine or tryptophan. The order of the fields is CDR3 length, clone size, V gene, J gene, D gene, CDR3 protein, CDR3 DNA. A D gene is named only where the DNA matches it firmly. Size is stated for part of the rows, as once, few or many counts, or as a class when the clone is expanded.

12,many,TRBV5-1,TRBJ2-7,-,CASSATSYEQYF,TGCGCCAGCAGCGCGACCTCATACGAGCAGTACTTC
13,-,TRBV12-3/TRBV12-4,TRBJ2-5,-,CASSLAEPETRYF,TGTGCCAGCAGTTTGGCAGAACCAGAGACCCGGTACTTC
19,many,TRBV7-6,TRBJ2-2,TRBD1,CASSRTRKGQGAPPAELFF,TGTGCCAGCAGCCGGACCCGAAAAGGACAGGGGGCTCCGCCGGCGGAGCTGTTTTTT
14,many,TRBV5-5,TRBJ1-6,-,CASSLQQGDPPLHF,TGTGCCAGCAGCTTGCAACAGGGAGATCCACCCCTCCACTTT
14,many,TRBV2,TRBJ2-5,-,CASSPEGGLETQYF,TGTGCCAGCAGCCCCGAGGGGGGTTTGGAGACCCAGTACTTC
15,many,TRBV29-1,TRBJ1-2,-,CSVEDPRVDNYGYTF,TGCAGCGTTGAAGACCCCAGGGTTGATAACTATGGCTACACCTTC
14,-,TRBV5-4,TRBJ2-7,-,CASSPARSFYEQYF,TGTGCCAGCAGCCCCGCGCGCAGCTTCTACGAGCAGTACTTC
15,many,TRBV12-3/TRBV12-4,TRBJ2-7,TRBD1,CASSNPGQGSVEQYF,TGTGCCAGCAGTAACCCGGGACAGGGGAGTGTCGAGCAGTACTTC
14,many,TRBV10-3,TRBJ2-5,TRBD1,CAISVGQDQETQYF,TGTGCCATCAGTGTGGGACAGGACCAAGAGACCCAGTACTTC
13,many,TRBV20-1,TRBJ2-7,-,CSAREADSYEQYF,TGCAGTGCTAGAGAAGCAGACTCCTACGAGCAGTACTTC
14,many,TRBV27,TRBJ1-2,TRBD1,CASSPTGYPPGYTF,TGTGCCAGCAGTCCGACAGGGTATCCCCCCGGCTACACCTTC
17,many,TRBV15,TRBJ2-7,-,CATSREPGLTNTYEQYF,TGTGCCACCAGCAGAGAGCCGGGCCTCACTAATACCTACGAGCAGTACTTC
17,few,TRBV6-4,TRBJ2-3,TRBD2,CASRQVLAGGVEDTQYF,TGTGCCAGCAGGCAGGTCCTAGCGGGGGGGGTGGAAGATACGCAGTATTTT
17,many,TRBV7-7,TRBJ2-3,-,CASSPSPGGRAGDTQYF,TGTGCTAGCAGCCCCAGTCCTGGGGGCCGGGCGGGCGATACGCAGTATTTT
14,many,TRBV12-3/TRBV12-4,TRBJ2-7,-,CASSSPRDPYEQYF,TGTGCCAGCAGTTCCCCCCGGGATCCCTACGAGCAGTACTTC
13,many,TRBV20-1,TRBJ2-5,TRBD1,CSARRRGLETQYF,TGCAGTGCTAGACGCAGGGGGCTGGAGACCCAGTACTTC
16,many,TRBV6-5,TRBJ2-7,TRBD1,CASSYSGTGLTGEQYF,TGTGCCAGCAGTTACTCGGGGACAGGACTGACGGGCGAGCAGTACTTC
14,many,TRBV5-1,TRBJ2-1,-,CASSLVGPYNEQFF,TGCGCCAGCAGCTTGGTCGGGCCCTACAATGAGCAGTTCTTC
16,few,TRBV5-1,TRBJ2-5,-,CASSLVAGARWETQYF,TGCGCCAGCAGCTTGGTGGCCGGGGCCCGATGGGAGACCCAGTACTTC
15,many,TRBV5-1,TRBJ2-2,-,CASSLVGALTGELFF,TGCGCCAGCAGCTTGGTAGGGGCCCTCACCGGGGAGCTGTTTTTT
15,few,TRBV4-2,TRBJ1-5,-,CASSQDLGRNQPQHF,TGTGCCAGCAGCCAAGATTTAGGGCGGAATCAGCCCCAGCATTTT
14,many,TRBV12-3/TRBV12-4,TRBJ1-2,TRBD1,CASSPGGSHWGYTF,TGTGCCAGCAGCCCAGGGGGCTCCCACTGGGGCTACACCTTC
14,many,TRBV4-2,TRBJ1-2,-,CASSQDYRAKGYTF,TGTGCCAGCAGCCAAGATTACAGGGCGAAAGGCTACACCTTC
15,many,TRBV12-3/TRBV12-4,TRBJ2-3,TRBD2,CASTHSGGAQDTQYF,TGTGCCAGCACCCATAGCGGGGGGGCGCAAGATACGCAGTATTTT
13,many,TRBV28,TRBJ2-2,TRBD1,CASSDRGTGELFF,TGTGCCAGCAGTGACAGGGGCACCGGGGAGCTGTTTTTT
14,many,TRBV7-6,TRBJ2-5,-,CASSTRQGRETQYF,TGTGCCAGCAGCACACGACAAGGCCGGGAGACCCAGTACTTC